This T cell receptor (beta chain) was captured in a study of control samples from healthy donors and cancer patients. This table comes from immunoSEQ multiplex PCR, and its TCRdb copy is limited to in-frame clones, with some not included. This table holds around 150,000 clones, less than 95% found once. This clonotype was obtained from a man between 60 and 75 years old with colorectal cancer. The material sequenced was PBMCs.

The CDR3 DNA is TGTGCCAGCAGCCAAGCCGCGCATTCACCCCTCCACTTT. It translates to CASSQAAHSPLHF. This chain links TRBV14 with TRBJ1-6; D ambiguous. Germline V gene lookup returns CDR1 SGHDN and CDR2 FVKESK. With 1 base removed from V and 8 bases from J, the gap between germline ends came to 6 bases. This CDR3 has 13 residues.